Presented here are 32 T cell receptor beta chains from one specimen sequenced in a study of T-cell reconstitution after alpha-beta-depleted transplantation in children. The authors prepared the TCRbeta library with unique molecular identifiers. From the PCR reads, TCRdb called clonotypes with MiXCR, one entry per CDR3 protein. The table lists approximately 980,000 distinct CDR3 sequences, around 30% of them singletons. Sequenced material: PBMCs, mostly from graft donor cells, taken 360 days after TCRalphabeta/CD19-depleted stem cell transplant. These receptor sequences come from a boy in the first two years of life who had a stem cell transplant for SCID, so the T cells may come from the graft donor.

The CDR3 spells CASSFPGPTNEKLFF. DNA of the CDR3: TGTGCCAGCAGCTTCCCGGGCCCTACGAATGAAAAACTGTTTTTT. The gene calls are TRBV5-5 and TRBJ1-4; D is uncertain. This CDR3 region has 15 residues. In germline, CDR1 is SGHKS, CDR2 YYEKEE (reference sequence). The germline V and J ends were trimmed by 2 bases and 5 bases, with 13 bases remaining between them.

This clonotype was seen a single time. Written as DNA, the CDR3 is TGTGCCAGCACTCGGACAGGACTCTCTGGAAACACCATATATTTT. Its protein product is CASTRTGLSGNTIYF. The chain couples TRBV6-2 or TRBV6-3 to TRBJ1-3; the match to TRBD1 covers 7 bases. The CDR3 contains 15 residues. The V gene end was trimmed by 7 bases and the J gene end by 0 bases; junction bases not matched to a gene: 6. CDR1 and CDR2 from the germline V gene are MNHEY and SVGEGT.

The rearrangement joins TRBV29-1 to TRBJ2-2, with a possible D match to TRBD1 (5 bases). Germline-derived CDR1 and CDR2 are SQVTM and ANQGSEA. V lost 5 bases, J lost 3 bases, and 13 bases lay in between. The CDR3 spans 14 residues. The DNA of the CDR3 is TGCAGCGTTAGTTTGGGGCCGTACACCGGGGAGCTGTTTTTT. It codes for CSVSLGPYTGELFF.

This chain joins TRBV30 and TRBJ2-7, with D possibly being TRBD1 or TRBD2 (5 bases each). CDR1 and CDR2 from the germline V gene are GTSNPN and SVGIG (reference sequence). This CDR3 region has 14 residues. Trimming removed 2 bases from V and 1 base from J, with 12 bases in between. The CDR3 bases are TGTGCCTGGAGTATGGGACCTCCATCCTACGAGCAGTACTTC. Translating gives CAWSMGPPSYEQYF.

In this sample, this clonotype turned up a few times. This sequence joins TRBV7-9 and TRBJ1-1; D not certain. The CDR3 is 13 residues long. CDR1 is SEHNR, CDR2 FQNEAQ, per germline (reference sequence). The V end was cut by 2 bases, the J end by 6 bases, with 10 bases between. This chain's CDR3 is CASSLWAGAEAFF. Written as DNA, the CDR3 is TGTGCCAGCAGCTTATGGGCCGGGGCTGAAGCTTTCTTT.

The chain has TRBV7-2 and TRBJ2-5; D remains ambiguous. Deletions cut 2 bases from V and 2 bases from J, with 9 bases between. The CDR3 contains 14 residues. The germline V gene has CDR1 SGHTA and CDR2 FQGNSA. DNA for the CDR3: TGTGCCAGCAGCTTAAGTTACGGGCAAGAGACCCAGTACTTC. The encoded protein is CASSLSYGQETQYF.

A few counts support this clonotype. The chain has TRBV7-9 and TRBJ2-3; D not certain. Germline V gene lookup returns CDR1 SEHNR and CDR2 FQNEAQ (reference sequence). V shed 3 bases and J shed 7 bases, with 11 bases lying between them. The CDR3 contains 13 residues. CDR3 protein: CASSLEAGNTQYF. Written as DNA, the CDR3 is TGTGCCAGCAGCTTGGAAGCCGGTAATACGCAGTATTTT.

The chain uses TRBV6-5 and TRBJ1-2, with a weak D call TRBD1 (5 bases). CDR1 and CDR2 (germline): MNHEY, SVGAGI. CDR3 length: 15 amino acids. The germline V and J ends were trimmed by 2 bases and 0 bases, with 10 bases remaining between them. Written as DNA, the CDR3 is TGTGCCAGCAGTTACGGGGGGATCGCTAACTATGGCTACACCTTC. Translated: CASSYGGIANYGYTF.

This clonotype occurred a few times. The rearrangement links TRBV29-1 to TRBJ1-1; unclear D gene. CDR1 and CDR2 from the germline V gene are SQVTM and ANQGSEA. The CDR3 loop spans 12 amino acids. V dropped 2 bases and J dropped 9 bases, with 13 bases sitting between them. The CDR3 here is CSVESRGSQAFF. CDR3 in DNA: TGCAGCGTTGAATCCCGAGGGTCTCAAGCTTTCTTT.

Here the CDR3 reads CASADQRGLPSYEQYV. For the CDR3, the DNA is TGTGCCAGCGCCGACCAAAGGGGACTGCCCTCCTACGAGCAGTACGTC. The gene calls are TRBV12-3 or TRBV12-4 and TRBJ2-7; possible D gene TRBD2, 6 bases. V was trimmed by 8 bases and J by 0 bases, leaving 20 bases between them. The CDR3 consists of 16 residues.

V is TRBV5-1 and J is TRBJ1-1; perhaps TRBD1 as D (5 bases). Trimming took 0 bases from V and 1 from J, leaving 13 bases between them. The CDR3 consists of 16 residues. Germline CDR1 reads SGHRS; CDR2 reads YFSETQ. CDR3 region: CASSLVERRGNTEAFF. CDR3 nucleotide sequence: TGCGCCAGCAGCTTGGTCGAGAGGAGGGGGAACACTGAAGCTTTCTTT.

This sequence joins TRBV7-9 and TRBJ2-7; no reliable D call. This CDR3 region has 17 residues. CDR1 SEHNR and CDR2 FQNEAQ come from the germline V gene (reference sequence). V was trimmed by 2 bases and J by 4 bases, leaving 21 bases between them. The CDR3 nucleotides read TGTGCCAGCAGCTTAAAGGTTGAGGAGCTCCCCCCTTACGAGCAGTACTTC. Translated, it gives CASSLKVEELPPYEQYF.

This clonotype was counted a single time. J is TRBJ1-6 and V is TRBV18; tentatively, D is TRBD1 (5 bases). V lost 2 bases and J 11 bases, leaving 16 bases between the germline ends. Germline CDR1 and CDR2: KGHSH and LQKENI. This CDR3 comprises 15 residues. CDR3 DNA sequence: TGTGCCAGCTCACCAAGGGGCCGGGCCAACGCACCCCTCCACTTT. Protein: CASSPRGRANAPLHF.

The rearrangement uses TRBV5-5 and TRBJ1-5; D unresolved. The CDR3 contains 16 residues. Trimming removed 5 bases from V and 0 bases from J, with 15 bases in between. Looked up from germline, CDR1 is SGHKS and CDR2 is YYEKEE (reference sequence). CDR3 DNA sequence: TGTGCCAGCAGTTTCGGTATGGACGTTAGCAATCAGCCCCAGCATTTT. It yields the protein CASSFGMDVSNQPQHF.

The rearrangement joins TRBV5-1 to TRBJ2-1; D not certain. Trimming cost V 4 bases and J 8 bases, with 7 bases left between them. The CDR3 is 11 residues long. The germline V gene encodes CDR1 SGHRS and CDR2 YFSETQ. The CDR3: CASSGADEQFF. The CDR3 nucleotides read TGCGCCAGCAGCGGTGCGGATGAGCAGTTCTTC.

The rearrangement joins TRBV12-3 or TRBV12-4 to TRBJ1-2; D not certain. The CDR3 sequence is 14 residues long. Trimming removed 10 bases from V and 0 bases from J, with 15 bases in between. As DNA, the CDR3 is TGTGCCACCTCACGGGCCGGTGCTAACTATGGCTACACCTTC. It encodes CATSRAGANYGYTF.

The J gene is TRBJ1-1, the V gene TRBV3-1; the D gene is possibly TRBD1 (5 bases). CDR3 size: 15 residues. The V and J ends lost 6 bases and 0 bases respectively, with 14 bases between them. The germline gives CDR1 LGHDT, CDR2 YNNKEL (reference sequence). DNA of the CDR3: TGTGCCAGCAGTCCTTTGACAGCCTTGAACACTGAAGCTTTCTTT. It is translated as CASSPLTALNTEAFF.

The gene calls are TRBV12-3 or TRBV12-4 and TRBJ2-5; D is possibly TRBD1 or TRBD2 (5 bases each). The CDR3 runs to 11 residues. V lost 3 bases and J 10 bases, leaving 9 bases between the germline ends. This chain's CDR3 is CASSFLGDQYF. DNA for the CDR3: TGTGCCAGCAGTTTTTTGGGGGACCAGTACTTC.

This rearrangement joins TRBV5-5 to TRBJ1-4; the D gene is possibly TRBD1 (5 bases). Per germline, CDR1 SGHKS and CDR2 YYEKEE (reference sequence). This CDR3 is built from 15 residues. Trimming removed 4 bases at V and 5 bases at J, with 15 bases between. In nucleotides, the CDR3 is TGTGCCAGCAGCCCAACGGGACTAAACAATGAAAAACTGTTTTTT. This sequence encodes CASSPTGLNNEKLFF.

This clonotype has only a few counts. The chain links TRBV20-1 to TRBJ2-3; D uncertain. CDR3 length: 8 amino acids. Germline loops: CDR1 DFQATT, CDR2 SNEGSKA (reference sequence). V lost 8 bases to trimming and J lost 7 bases, with 4 bases between them. The CDR3 DNA sequence: TGCAGTCCCCATACGCAGTATTTT. Its translation is CSPHTQYF.

The rearrangement joins TRBV5-1 to TRBJ2-7, with 13 positions matching TRBD2. Germline V gene sequence: CDR1 SGHRS, CDR2 YFSETQ. The trim removed 4 bases at V and 2 bases at J, leaving 3 bases unmatched. This CDR3 contains 15 residues. The CDR3, as DNA: TGCGCCAGCAGCCGGACTAGCGGGGGCCCCTACGAGCAGTACTTC. Translation: CASSRTSGGPYEQYF. The full variable domain, completed using reference TRBV5-1 and TRBJ2-7, is KAGVTQTPRYLIKTRGQQVTLSCSPISGHRSVSWYQQTPGQGLQFLFEYFSETQRNKGNFPGRFSGRQFSNSRSEMNVSTLELGDSALYLCASSRTSGGPYEQYFGPGTRLTVT.

This clonotype was seen only a few times. The chain combines TRBV28 with TRBJ2-7, with a tentative D call TRBD1 (6 bases). V was pared by 2 bases and J by 3 bases, with 17 bases between. The CDR3 has 16 residues. Germline V gene sequence: CDR1 MDHEN, CDR2 SYDVKM. CDR3 sequence reads: CASSLLGTRPLYEQYF. CDR3 in DNA: TGTGCCAGCAGTTTACTCGGGACAAGACCCCTCTACGAGCAGTACTTC. Combining the CDR3 with reference TRBV28 and TRBJ2-7 gives the whole variable domain DVKVTQSSRYLVKRTGEKVFLECVQDMDHENMFWYRQDPGLGLRLIYFSYDVKMKEKGDIPEGYSVSREKKERFSLILESASTNQTSMYLCASSLLGTRPLYEQYFGPGTRLTVT.

In its sample, this clonotype was seen a few times. The chain uses TRBV5-1 and TRBJ2-5; tentatively, D is TRBD1 (6 bases). Germline V gene sequence: CDR1 SGHRS, CDR2 YFSETQ. V was trimmed by 3 bases and J by 5 bases, leaving 26 bases between them. CDR3 length: 18 residues. The CDR3 here is CASSYKLRGSLPVETQYF. The CDR3, as DNA: TGCGCCAGCAGCTATAAGCTCAGGGGTTCTCTACCGGTGGAGACCCAGTACTTC.

The rearrangement uses TRBV20-1 and TRBJ2-1, with TRBD2 matching 14 bases. The germline V gene has CDR1 DFQATT and CDR2 SNEGSKA (reference sequence). CDR3 length: 15 amino acids. V dropped 3 bases and J dropped 7; count of bases not matched to a gene: 5. The CDR3 spells CSASRWTSGGNEQFF. Written as DNA, the CDR3 is TGCAGTGCTAGCCGGTGGACTAGCGGGGGGAATGAGCAGTTCTTC.

This clonotype showed up just a few times. The V gene is TRBV2, the J gene TRBJ2-7; weak D call: TRBD2 (5 bases). The CDR3 runs 13 residues. V lost 7 bases and J lost 3, with 13 bases in between. CDR1 and CDR2 from the germline V gene are SNHLY and FYNNEI. In DNA, the CDR3 is TGTGCCAGCAAGTTGGGCGGAGGCTACGAGCAGTACTTC. Protein sequence: CASKLGGGYEQYF.

In this sample, this clonotype turned up a few times. The V gene is TRBV5-1, the J gene TRBJ2-7; no definite D call. Between the trimmed V and J ends, which lost 0 bases and 4 bases, there was a span of 14 bases. The germline V gene has CDR1 SGHRS and CDR2 YFSETQ. The length of the CDR3 is 15 residues. The CDR3 DNA reads as TGCGCCAGCAGCTTGGGCCCAGAGATCGATTACGAGCAGTACTTC. Translation gives CASSLGPEIDYEQYF.

The chain employs TRBV7-2 and TRBJ2-3; 8 bases agree with TRBD2. Unmatched junction bases numbered 5, after V lost 11 bases and J lost 1 base. CDR1 is SGHTA and CDR2 is FQGNSA in the germline V gene. The CDR3 spans 13 residues. CDR3 coding DNA: TGTGCCCTTCGGGAGGGGGGCACAGATACGCAGTATTTT. Translating it yields CALREGGTDTQYF.

This clonotype was observed a handful of times. The chain carries TRBV24-1 and TRBJ2-1, with D unresolved. Trimming shortened V by 12 bases and J by 6 bases, and 23 bases separated the two germline ends. Germline V gene lookup returns CDR1 KGHDR and CDR2 SFDVKD. The CDR3 sequence is 15 residues long. The CDR3 coding sequence is TGTGCCTCCGGAACCGGGCCTCATCCCTTCAATGAGCAGTTCTTC. It codes for CASGTGPHPFNEQFF.

This clonotype was detected a few times. The chain is built from TRBV6-5 and TRBJ2-1, with no clear D. Germline V gives CDR1 MNHEY, CDR2 SVGAGI. The CDR3 consists of 14 residues. Trimming shortened V by 2 bases and J by 3 bases, and 8 bases separated the two germline ends. CDR3 amino acids: CASSYRANYNEQFF. CDR3 DNA sequence: TGTGCCAGCAGTTACAGGGCCAACTACAATGAGCAGTTCTTC.

The sample holds a few counts of this clonotype. The chain combines TRBV6-5 with TRBJ2-5, with D possibly TRBD2 on 5 matching bases. The ends were cut back, 2 bases at V and 2 bases at J, with 12 bases in the middle. The V gene's germline CDR1 is MNHEY and CDR2 SVGAGI. The CDR3 runs 15 residues. CDR3 sequence (DNA): TGTGCCAGCAGTTACGTCCTTCCGGGGCAAGAGACCCAGTACTTC. Residues: CASSYVLPGQETQYF.

This clonotype was detected only a few times. V usage is TRBV7-2 and J usage is TRBJ1-1, with a possible D match to TRBD1 (5 bases). CDR1 is SGHTA, CDR2 FQGNSA, per germline. V lost 3 bases and J lost 4, with 15 bases in between. This CDR3 has 15 residues. The CDR3 here is CASSLGFAGSTEAFF. The CDR3 bases are TGTGCCAGCAGCTTGGGATTCGCAGGGAGCACTGAAGCTTTCTTT.

A few counts support this clonotype. The chain links TRBV12-5 to TRBJ2-2; 9 nucleotides align to TRBD2. CDR3 length equals 17 residues. Losses at the gene ends were 1 base for V and 1 base for J; bases not matched to a gene: 4. Germline V gene data show CDR1 as LGHNT and CDR2 as FRNRAP. In DNA, the CDR3 is TGTGCTAGTGGTTTGGGCGTGCGGGGGGGGAACACCGGGGAGCTGTTTTTT. This gives the protein CASGLGVRGGNTGELFF.